These 24 T cell receptor beta chains came from one sample sequenced in a study of response to subunit inactivated influenza vaccine (dated by TCRdb to 2016 to 2019). The library was built by means of RT-PCR. Instrument on record: Illumina HiSeq 2500. Using fastp at Q25 and MiXCR, TCRdb reprocessed the public reads and kept productive beta chains. Rows are unified per CDR3 protein, each entry keeping the most common DNA and genes. The sample table records 400,000 to 550,000 distinct CDR3 sequences; over 25% of these occur just once. The top ten clones comprise 1.5% to 2% of the sample. The sample consisted of CD4+ T cells sorted from PBMCs, taken approximately 5 days after vaccination. The source of these receptors is a man in his fifties who received an inactivated influenza vaccine. Donor details come from another sample of the same person, matched by shared clones.

This clonotype was seen once. The gene calls are TRBV4-3 and TRBJ1-2; the D is unclear. The V end lost 1 base, the J end lost 5 bases, and 14 bases lay between the germline ends. The CDR3 length is 15 residues. The germline V gene has CDR1 LGHNA and CDR2 YSLEER. Written as DNA, the CDR3 is TGCGCCAGCAGCCAAGGCCAGAGGGCCCTATATGGCTACACCTTC. Translating gives CASSQGQRALYGYTF.

The genes are TRBV7-8 and TRBJ2-1; no reliable D call. V shed 3 bases and J shed 5 bases, with 8 bases lying between them. Germline assignment: CDR1 SGHVS and CDR2 FQNEAQ. The CDR3 sequence is 13 residues long. CDR3 in amino acids: CASSLSHNNEQFF. The CDR3 DNA is TGTGCCAGCAGCTTGAGTCACAACAATGAGCAGTTCTTC.

This clonotype came up a few times. V gene TRBV9 combines with J gene TRBJ2-5; D not certain. This CDR3 comprises 16 residues. Germline assignment: CDR1 SGDLS and CDR2 YYNGEE. Trimming stripped 2 bases from V and 5 bases from J, with 19 bases between. The chain's CDR3 is CASSVKETVWYETQYF. CDR3 coding DNA: TGTGCCAGCAGCGTTAAAGAAACAGTTTGGTATGAGACCCAGTACTTC.

This clonotype was seen more than once but under ten times. This chain connects TRBV7-8 to TRBJ2-7, with D possibly being TRBD1 or TRBD2 (5 bases each). Germline V gene data show CDR1 as SGHVS and CDR2 as FQNEAQ. The CDR3 covers 17 residues. V lost 0 bases and J 3 bases, leaving 18 bases between the germline ends. CDR3 DNA: TGTGCCAGCAGCTTAGCGTATGGGGGATGGAGCTACTACGAGCAGTACTTC. Translated: CASSLAYGGWSYYEQYF.

This clonotype was seen many times. The chain carries TRBV7-2 and TRBJ2-7; TRBD1 aligns across 7 bases. V shed 5 bases and J 3 bases; nucleotides not matched to a gene: 4. CDR1 is SGHTA and CDR2 is FQGNSA in the germline V gene. The CDR3 sequence is 13 residues long. The CDR3 loop is CASSLRDSYEQYF. The DNA of the CDR3 is TGTGCCAGCAGCCTCCGGGACAGCTACGAGCAGTACTTC.

The chain has TRBV5-1 and TRBJ2-7; 9 nucleotides match TRBD1. V lost 2 bases, J lost 5 bases, and 5 bases stayed unmatched. Germline V lookup: CDR1 SGHRS, CDR2 YFSETQ. The CDR3 spans 14 residues. The CDR3 sequence is CASSFLGQGDEQYF. The DNA of the CDR3 is TGCGCCAGCAGCTTCCTGGGACAGGGTGACGAGCAGTACTTC.

This clonotype was observed a few times. This chain joins TRBV10-2 and TRBJ2-4; 8 bases align to TRBD1. Germline values: CDR1 WSHSY, CDR2 SAAADI. The CDR3 is 12 residues long. V shed 5 bases and J 7 bases; nucleotides not matched to a gene: 1. The CDR3 region has the DNA TGCGCCAGCAGTCAGGGGGCGAACATTCAGTACTTC. Protein product: CASSQGANIQYF.

This clonotype came up many times. CDR3 loop: CASSLGAGGNEQFF. Written as DNA, the CDR3 is TGCGCCAGCAGCTTGGGAGCAGGGGGGAATGAGCAGTTCTTC. The rearrangement joins TRBV5-1 to TRBJ2-1; D is perhaps TRBD1 (7 bases). In germline, CDR1 is SGHRS, CDR2 YFSETQ. V lost 0 bases, J lost 7 bases, and 11 bases lay in between. This CDR3 comprises 14 residues.

Written as DNA, the CDR3 is TGTGCCAGCGCCTACAATGAGCAGTTCTTC. Protein: CASAYNEQFF. J is TRBJ2-1 and V is TRBV12-3 or TRBV12-4; no definite D call. This CDR3 has 10 residues. Deletions cut 8 bases from V and 2 bases from J, with 1 base between.

The chain links TRBV7-1 to TRBJ2-1; 8 bases match TRBD2. TRBV7-1 is sorted into the ORF group, with uncertain function. J was trimmed by 0 bases and V by 3 bases; bases with no gene match: 28. The CDR3 is 24 residues long. CDR3 in DNA: TGTGCCAGCAGCTCCCTATTCTTCTCTCCTCGAAGGCCGGGGGGGTATAGCTCCTACAATGAGCAGTTCTTC. Residues: CASSSLFFSPRRPGGYSSYNEQFF.

This clonotype showed up just a few times. The chain carries TRBV20-1 and TRBJ2-4; tentative D call: TRBD2 (6 bases). The CDR3 is 12 amino acids. The ends were cut back, 3 bases at V and 4 bases at J, with 7 bases in the middle. Germline V CDR1 and CDR2: DFQATT, SNEGSKA (reference sequence). CDR3 coding DNA: TGCAGTGCTAGGACTAGAAAAAACATTCAGTACTTC. This encodes CSARTRKNIQYF.

The chain is built from TRBV24-1 and TRBJ2-7, with TRBD2 matching over 7 bases. This CDR3 is 13 amino acids long. V shed 6 bases, J shed 4 bases, and the junction held 5 bases outside the gene matches. Germline V gene data show CDR1 as KGHDR and CDR2 as SFDVKD. The CDR3 sequence is CATSPGTNYEQYF. For the CDR3, the DNA is TGTGCCACCAGTCCCGGGACTAATTACGAGCAGTACTTC.

The V and J genes are TRBV5-1 and TRBJ2-7; unclear D gene. CDR1 and CDR2 from the germline V gene are SGHRS and YFSETQ. This CDR3 is 13 amino acids long. Trimming shortened V by 5 bases and J by 2 bases, and 11 bases separated the two germline ends. CDR3 sequence (DNA): TGCGCCAGCAGTTTCGCTATCACCTACGAGCAGTACTTC. It translates to CASSFAITYEQYF.

This clonotype was detected a few times. V usage is TRBV7-8 and J usage is TRBJ2-3, with D maybe TRBD1 (5 bases). The CDR3 is 15 residues long. V lost 1 base and J 1 base, leaving 9 bases between the germline ends. In germline, CDR1 is SGHVS, CDR2 FQNEAQ. The CDR3 region has the DNA TGTGCCAGCAGCTTAGACCCAGGGCGCACAGATACGCAGTATTTT. This codes for CASSLDPGRTDTQYF.

The J gene is TRBJ2-1, the V gene TRBV3-1, with 9 bases that match TRBD2. Unmatched junction bases numbered 19, after V lost 4 bases and J lost 9 bases. The CDR3 loop spans 18 amino acids. The V gene's germline CDR1 is LGHDT and CDR2 YNNKEL (reference sequence). As DNA, the CDR3 is TGTGCCAGCAGCCGCTTTTCGACCCCGGGACTAGCTAGAAGTGAGCAGTTCTTC. Its translation is CASSRFSTPGLARSEQFF.

This clonotype was seen a few times. V and J are TRBV20-1 and TRBJ2-5; D is unclear. Looked up from germline, CDR1 is DFQATT and CDR2 is SNEGSKA (reference sequence). Trimming shortened V by 5 bases and J by 3 bases, and 10 bases separated the two germline ends. The CDR3 has 12 residues. The CDR3 bases are TGCAGTGCTTCGAGGATCGAAGAGACCCAGTACTTC. Encoded protein: CSASRIEETQYF.

The chain employs TRBV28 and TRBJ2-7; TRBD1 matches 12 bases. The CDR3 is 14 amino acids. V shed 5 bases, J shed 7 bases, and the junction held 6 bases outside the gene matches. Germline CDR1 reads MDHEN; CDR2 reads SYDVKM. As DNA, the CDR3 is TGTGCCAGCAGTAACCCGGGACAGGGGGCAGAGCAGTACTTC. Translated: CASSNPGQGAEQYF. The full variable domain, rest sourced from reference TRBV28 and TRBJ2-7, is DVKVTQSSRYLVKRTGEKVFLECVQDMDHENMFWYRQDPGLGLRLIYFSYDVKMKEKGDIPEGYSVSREKKERFSLILESASTNQTSMYLCASSNPGQGAEQYFGPGTRLTVT.

The chain combines TRBV5-6 with TRBJ1-6; D is unclear. The length of the CDR3 is 12 residues. Trimming stripped 2 bases from V and 9 bases from J, with 6 bases between. Per the germline V gene, CDR1 is SGHDT and CDR2 is YYEEEE. The CDR3 is CASSLSLSPLHF. Written as DNA, the CDR3 is TGTGCCAGCAGCTTATCTCTTTCACCCCTCCACTTT.

V and J are TRBV29-1 and TRBJ2-7; 10 nucleotides line up with TRBD2. Germline V lookup: CDR1 SQVTM, CDR2 ANQGSEA. V dropped 8 bases and J dropped 2; count of bases not matched to a gene: 6. The CDR3 extends over 13 amino acids. The CDR3 is CSPWTSGTYEQYF. The DNA of the CDR3 is TGCAGCCCGTGGACTAGCGGAACCTACGAGCAGTACTTC.

DNA for the CDR3: TGTGCCAGCACTGAAGGGTATAATTCACCCCTCCACTTT. Its protein product is CASTEGYNSPLHF. The chain links TRBV11-2 to TRBJ1-6; no firm D call. The V gene lost 7 bases and the J gene lost 4 bases, with 8 bases spanning the gap. Germline loops: CDR1 SGHAT, CDR2 FQNNGV. CDR3 size: 13 residues.

This chain connects TRBV4-3 to TRBJ2-1; D is ambiguous. The V gene lost 0 bases and the J gene lost 4 bases, with 13 bases spanning the gap. This CDR3 is built from 16 residues. Germline lookup yields CDR1 LGHNA and CDR2 YSLEER. The CDR3 region is CASSQELTVPYNEQFF. DNA of the CDR3: TGCGCCAGCAGCCAAGAACTCACAGTCCCTTACAATGAGCAGTTCTTC.

This CDR3 is CASSYGFGQGNSPLHF. The CDR3 coding sequence is TGTGCCAGCAGTTACGGGTTTGGACAGGGTAATTCACCCCTCCACTTT. The rearrangement uses TRBV6-5 and TRBJ1-6; 8 positions match TRBD1. Germline trimming cut 2 bases from V and 6 bases from J; bases unmatched to any gene: 6. The germline CDR1 and CDR2 sequences are MNHEY and SVGAGI. The CDR3 length is 16 residues.

The J gene is TRBJ1-4, the V gene TRBV4-1; the D gene is possibly TRBD1 (5 bases). Germline V gene data show CDR1 as MGHRA and CDR2 as YSYEKL. The V and J ends lost 1 base and 7 bases respectively, with 10 bases between them. The CDR3 extends over 14 amino acids. CDR3 sequence: CASSQVQVVEKLFF. DNA for the CDR3: TGCGCCAGCAGCCAAGTACAGGTGGTTGAAAAACTGTTTTTT.

The chain links TRBV2 to TRBJ2-2; D is uncertain. Trimming stripped 8 bases from V and 1 base from J, with 11 bases between. The CDR3 loop spans 14 amino acids. The germline CDR1 and CDR2 sequences are SNHLY and FYNNEI. The CDR3 spells CASPRAGNTGELFF. CDR3 sequence (DNA): TGTGCCAGCCCTAGGGCAGGGAACACCGGGGAGCTGTTTTTT. Based on the CDR3 plus reference TRBV2 and TRBJ2-2, the full variable domain is EPEVTQTPSHQVTQMGQEVILRCVPISNHLYFYWYRQILGQKVEFLVSFYNNEISEKSEIFDDQFSVERPDGSNFTLKIRSTKLEDSAMYFCASPRAGNTGELFFGEGSRLTVL.